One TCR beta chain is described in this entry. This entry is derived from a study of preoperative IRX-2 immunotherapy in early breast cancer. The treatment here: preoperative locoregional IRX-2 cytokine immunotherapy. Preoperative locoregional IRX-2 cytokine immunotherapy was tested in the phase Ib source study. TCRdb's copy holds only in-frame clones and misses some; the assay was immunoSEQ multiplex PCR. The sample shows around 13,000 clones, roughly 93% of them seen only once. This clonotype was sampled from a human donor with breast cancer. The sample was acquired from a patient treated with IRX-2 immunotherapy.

CDR3 DNA: TGTGCCAGCAGTGCTCTACTGCGCTATGGCTACACCTTC. Protein sequence: CASSALLRYGYTF. The chain combines TRBV2 with TRBJ1-2; D gene uncertain. V shed 4 bases and J shed 4 bases, with 10 bases lying between them. CDR1 and CDR2 from the germline V gene are SNHLY and FYNNEI. This CDR3 comprises 13 residues.